This is a list of T cell receptor beta chains from one sample in a study of cytomegalovirus exposure and HLA in healthy donors. Sequencing used immunoSEQ multiplex PCR; TCRdb keeps in-frame clones, though not all of them. The sample records around 100,000 clones, over 75% being singletons. The sample consisted of PBMCs. The receptors come from a man aged 30-40 years in good health and CMV-seronegative. The CDR3 runs from the conserved cysteine through the conserved F or W. Fields, in order: J gene, V gene, D gene, clone size, CDR3 length, CDR3 protein, CDR3 DNA. The D gene is left open where the match is weak. Rows give clone size only sometimes, using once, few, many, or a class for an expanded clone.

TRBJ1-1	TRBV18	TRBD1	.	17	CASSQDRTGPRDTEAFF	TGTGCCAGCTCCCAGGATAGGACAGGGCCAAGGGACACTGAAGCTTTCTTT
TRBJ1-1	TRBV7-8	.	.	15	CASSLGAGLNTEAFF	TGTGCCAGCAGCTTAGGGGCAGGGCTGAACACTGAAGCTTTCTTT
TRBJ2-3	TRBV7-2	TRBD2	.	15	CASSLGGRGGDTQYF	TGTGCCAGCAGCTTAGGCGGGAGGGGGGGGGATACGCAGTATTTT
TRBJ2-7	TRBV7-9	.	.	14	CASSPQEPQKGQYF	TGTGCCAGCAGCCCACAGGAACCTCAAAAGGGGCAGTACTTC
TRBJ2-1	TRBV7-2	.	.	14	CASSLDVGLREQFF	TGTGCCAGCAGCTTAGATGTAGGCTTGCGGGAGCAGTTCTTC
TRBJ2-7	TRBV7-2	TRBD2	.	16	CASSSSLAGGEYEQYF	TGTGCCAGCAGCTCGAGCCTAGCGGGAGGGGAGTACGAGCAGTACTTC
TRBJ1-2	TRBV2	TRBD1	once	14	CASSEQGAVYGYTF	TGTGCCAGCAGTGAACAGGGGGCGGTCTATGGCTACACCTTC
TRBJ2-1	TRBV6-5	TRBD2	.	16	CASSLAGEGITIEQFF	TGTGCCAGCAGTTTGGCTGGGGAGGGGATCACAATTGAGCAGTTCTTC
TRBJ1-4	TRBV16	.	once	16	CASSLHQGYTNEKLFF	TGTGCCAGCAGCCTCCACCAGGGTTATACTAATGAAAAACTGTTTTTT
TRBJ1-5	TRBV29-1	TRBD1	.	14	CSVEADRAGQPQHF	TGCAGCGTTGAAGCGGACAGGGCGGGTCAGCCCCAGCATTTT
TRBJ2-7	TRBV12-5	TRBD2	.	15	CASGLVRGTRIEQYF	TGTGCTAGTGGTTTGGTAAGAGGGACTAGGATCGAGCAGTACTTC
TRBJ2-5	TRBV2	.	.	14	CASSGGTSRETQYF	TGTGCCAGCAGTGGCGGGACCTCACGGGAGACCCAGTACTTC
TRBJ2-2	TRBV4-1	TRBD1	few	15	CASRDRGRGTGELFF	TGCGCCAGCAGGGACAGGGGGCGGGGGACCGGGGAGCTGTTTTTT
TRBJ2-7	TRBV10-1	TRBD1	once	14	CASSRDRVSYEQYF	TGCGCCAGCTCCCGGGACAGGGTCTCCTACGAGCAGTACTTC
TRBJ1-5	TRBV28	.	once	12	CATREGRQPQHF	TGTGCCACCCGGGAAGGCAGGCAGCCCCAGCATTTT
TRBJ1-3	TRBV2	.	.	12	CATKGDGNTIYF	TGTGCCACCAAGGGGGATGGAAACACCATATATTTT
TRBJ2-7	TRBV29-1	TRBD1	.	15	CSVLYGDRPSYEQYF	TGCAGCGTTTTATATGGGGACAGGCCCTCCTACGAGCAGTACTTC
TRBJ2-3	TRBV9	.	.	13	CASSVGSADTQYF	TGTGCCAGCAGCGTAGGGAGCGCAGATACGCAGTATTTT
TRBJ2-1	TRBV11-2	TRBD2	.	17	CASRPPGRGGRGNEQFF	TGTGCCAGCAGACCCCCAGGGCGGGGGGGCCGGGGGAATGAGCAGTTCTTC
TRBJ1-1	TRBV5-1	TRBD1	.	16	CASSLSAGGINTEAFF	TGCGCCAGCAGCTTGTCGGCAGGGGGCATAAACACTGAAGCTTTCTTT
TRBJ2-7	TRBV27	.	.	12	CASSSNNYEQYF	TGTGCCAGCAGTAGTAACAACTACGAGCAGTACTTC
TRBJ1-3	TRBV28	TRBD1	.	13	CATLTGAGNTIYF	TGTGCCACCCTCACAGGGGCTGGAAACACCATATATTTT
TRBJ1-1	TRBV14	.	.	13	CASSLIFDTEAFF	TGTGCCAGCAGCCTAATATTTGACACTGAAGCTTTCTTT
TRBJ2-3	TRBV5-1	.	.	13	CASKVLGTDTQYF	TGCGCCAGCAAAGTGCTAGGCACAGATACGCAGTATTTT
TRBJ1-5	TRBV28	TRBD1	.	15	CASSLSGGGNQPQHF	TGTGCCAGCAGTTTATCAGGGGGCGGGAATCAGCCCCAGCATTTT
TRBJ2-5	TRBV9	.	.	15	CASSVGLSNGETQYF	TGTGCCAGCAGCGTAGGATTATCTAACGGGGAGACCCAGTACTTC
TRBJ1-2	TRBV30	TRBD1	.	12	CAWSGQGYGYTF	TGTGCCTGGAGTGGACAGGGTTATGGCTACACCTTC
TRBJ2-7	TRBV6-5	.	.	14	CASNQPPGGDEQYF	TGTGCCAGCAATCAACCCCCAGGAGGGGACGAGCAGTACTTC
TRBJ1-3	TRBV2	TRBD1	.	15	CASRVQGTSGNTIYF	TGTGCCAGCAGGGTACAGGGGACCTCTGGAAACACCATATATTTT
TRBJ2-2	TRBV19	.	.	13	CATEAANTGELFF	TGTGCCACCGAGGCCGCGAACACCGGGGAGCTGTTTTTT
TRBJ2-7	TRBV18	TRBD1	.	15	CASSPGQGATYEQYF	TGTGCCAGCTCACCAGGACAGGGGGCCACCTACGAGCAGTACTTC
TRBJ1-1	TRBV5-1	.	.	13	CASSVGQNTEAFF	TGCGCCAGCAGCGTGGGACAGAACACTGAAGCTTTCTTT
TRBJ2-1	TRBV7-9	TRBD1	.	13	CASKGQGGVEQFF	TGTGCCAGCAAGGGACAGGGAGGGGTTGAGCAGTTCTTC
TRBJ2-7	TRBV27	.	.	16	CASSFSRGPLLYEQYF	TGTGCCAGCAGTTTTTCTCGGGGTCCATTACTCTACGAGCAGTACTTC
TRBJ2-1	TRBV4-1	TRBD2	.	14	CASRLAGGPGEQFF	TGCGCCAGCAGACTAGCGGGGGGGCCCGGTGAGCAGTTCTTC